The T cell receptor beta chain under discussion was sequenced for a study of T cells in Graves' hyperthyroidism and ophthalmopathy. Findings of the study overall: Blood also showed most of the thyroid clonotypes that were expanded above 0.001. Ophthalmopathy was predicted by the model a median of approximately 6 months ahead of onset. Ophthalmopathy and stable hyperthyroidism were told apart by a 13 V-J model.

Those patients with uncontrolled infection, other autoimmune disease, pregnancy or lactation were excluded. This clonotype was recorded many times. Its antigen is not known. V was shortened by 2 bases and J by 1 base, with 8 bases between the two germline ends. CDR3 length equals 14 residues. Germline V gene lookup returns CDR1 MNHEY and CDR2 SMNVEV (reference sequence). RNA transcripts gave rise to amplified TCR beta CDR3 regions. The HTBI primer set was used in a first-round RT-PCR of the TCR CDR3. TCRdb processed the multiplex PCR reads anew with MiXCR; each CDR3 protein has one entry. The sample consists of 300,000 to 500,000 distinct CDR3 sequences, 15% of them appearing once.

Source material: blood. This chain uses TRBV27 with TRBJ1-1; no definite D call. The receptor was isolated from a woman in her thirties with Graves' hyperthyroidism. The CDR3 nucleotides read TGTGCCAGCAGTTTAGTTTCGGGGAACACTGAAGCTTTCTTT. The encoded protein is CASSLVSGNTEAFF.